What follows are 16 T cell receptor beta chains derived from one specimen sequenced in a study of Ad26.COV2.S vaccination and SARS-CoV-2 variants. Treatment given: about 20 received Ad26.COV2.S at low or high dose, single or two shots; about 5 received placebo; per-sample allocation not given. On day 63 after the first injection, vaccine and placebo recipients gave samples. The protocol was immunoSEQ multiplex PCR, while the TCRdb copy is restricted to in-frame clones and leaves out a portion. Among approximately 500,000 clones listed, 87% were seen once. Sample: peripheral blood, taken in a trial of Ad26.COV2.S vaccine versus placebo. The receptor source for this set is a person between 18 and 60 years old who received the Ad26.COV2.S COVID-19 vaccine or a placebo.

The V gene is TRBV19, the J gene TRBJ2-3, with 7 bases matching TRBD2. There are 15 residues in the CDR3. Germline CDR1 is LNHDA and CDR2 is SQIVND (reference sequence). After removal of 5 bases from V and 5 bases from J, the junction contained 10 bases not matched to a gene. CDR3 in DNA: TGTGCCAGTAGTGGTATTGCGGGAGCGGTAGATACGCAGTATTTT. It codes for CASSGIAGAVDTQYF.

This clone was counted only a few times. The chain joins TRBV29-1 to TRBJ1-4; D is undetermined. V lost 5 bases and J lost 8, with 18 bases in between. The CDR3 consists of 14 residues. CDR1 and CDR2 from the germline V gene are SQVTM and ANQGSEA. CDR3 nucleotides: TGCAGCGTTCGGATCGGTTCGTTGGGCGAAAAACTGTTTTTT. Amino acid sequence: CSVRIGSLGEKLFF.

This chain joins TRBV6-5 and TRBJ2-7; D might be TRBD1 (6 bases). Trimming left V 6 bases short and J 2 bases short, with 14 bases between. The CDR3 is made up of 14 amino acids. Germline values: CDR1 MNHEY, CDR2 SVGAGI. Here the CDR3 reads CASRPLGTPYEQYF. The CDR3 DNA sequence: TGTGCCAGCAGGCCCCTCGGGACACCCTACGAGCAGTACTTC.

This chain links TRBV19 with TRBJ2-1; weak D call: TRBD2 (6 bases). V lost 7 bases and J 1 base, leaving 14 bases between the germline ends. Germline V gives CDR1 LNHDA, CDR2 SQIVND (reference sequence). The CDR3 sequence is 15 residues long. This CDR3 is CASKTNGGSYNEQFF. The DNA of the CDR3 is TGTGCCAGTAAGACAAATGGGGGGTCCTACAATGAGCAGTTCTTC. Complete variable domain (other parts from reference TRBV19 and TRBJ2-1): DGGITQSPKYLFRKEGQNVTLSCEQNLNHDAMYWYRQDPGQGLRLIYYSQIVNDFQKGDIAEGYSVSREKKESFPLTVTSAQKNPTAFYLCASKTNGGSYNEQFFGPGTRLTVL.

The CDR3 sequence is CASSIGRQSYEQYF. The CDR3 nucleotides read TGTGCCAGTAGTATAGGTCGCCAGTCCTACGAGCAGTACTTC. V usage is TRBV19 and J usage is TRBJ2-7; D is unresolved. Germline loops: CDR1 LNHDA, CDR2 SQIVND (reference sequence). Between the trimmed V and J ends, which lost 1 base and 1 base, there was a span of 8 bases. The CDR3 extends over 14 amino acids.

The rearrangement links TRBV28 to TRBJ2-7; D possibly corresponds to TRBD2 (5 bases). Per germline, CDR1 MDHEN and CDR2 SYDVKM. The V gene lost 6 bases and the J gene lost 2 bases, with 14 bases spanning the gap. The CDR3 runs 14 residues. CDR3 nucleotides: TGTGCCAGCAGCGGCGGGCTACTCACCTACGAGCAGTACTTC. This gives the protein CASSGGLLTYEQYF.

The J gene is TRBJ2-2, the V gene TRBV7-2, with no clear D. Deletions cut 1 base from V and 1 base from J, with 7 bases between. This CDR3 comprises 15 residues. Germline lookup yields CDR1 SGHTA and CDR2 FQGNSA. The CDR3 region has the DNA TGTGCCAGCAGCTTAGACACCAGGAACACCGGGGAGCTGTTTTTT. Translation: CASSLDTRNTGELFF.

Only one count was recorded for this clone. V usage is TRBV20-1 and J usage is TRBJ2-7, with D maybe TRBD1 (6 bases). Per germline, CDR1 DFQATT and CDR2 SNEGSKA (reference sequence). The CDR3 contains 12 residues. Trimming took off 3 bases at V and 5 bases at J, with 11 bases between the two ends. CDR3 in amino acids: CSASYRVNEQYF. The CDR3 DNA reads TGCAGTGCTAGTTACAGGGTCAACGAGCAGTACTTC.

This chain joins TRBV3-1 (or the pseudogene TRBV3-2) and TRBJ2-7, with 7 bases that match TRBD2. Germline assignment: CDR1 LGHDT and CDR2 YNNKEL (reference sequence). The CDR3 contains 14 residues. After removal of 6 bases from V and 4 bases from J, the junction contained 9 bases not matched to a gene. CDR3 DNA sequence: TGTGCCAGCAGGGCGGCTAGCGGAGCTTACGAGCAGTACTTC. Translated: CASRAASGAYEQYF.

This clone has just one count. The chain combines TRBV7-8 with TRBJ2-1, with TRBD2 identical over 10 bases. From germline, CDR1 is SGHVS and CDR2 FQNEAQ. The CDR3 sequence is 15 residues long. J gave up 7 bases and V 5 bases, and 8 bases lay outside the gene matches. CDR3 sequence reads: CASSRLAGAFNEQFF. CDR3 in DNA: TGTGCCAGCAGCCGTCTAGCGGGAGCTTTTAATGAGCAGTTCTTC. Full variable domain (outside the CDR3, taken from reference TRBV7-8 and TRBJ2-1): GAGVSQSPRYKVAKRGQDVALRCDPISGHVSLFWYQQALGQGPEFLTYFQNEAQLDKSGLPSDRFFAERPEGSVSTLKIQRTQQEDSAVYLCASSRLAGAFNEQFFGPGTRLTVL.

This clone occurred a few times. The J gene is TRBJ1-5, the V gene TRBV2, with D unclear. Trimming removed 5 bases at V and 7 bases at J, with 12 bases between. Germline CDR1 is SNHLY and CDR2 is FYNNEI. The CDR3 sequence is 13 residues long. The CDR3 protein is CASSLALGQPQHF. CDR3 bases: TGTGCCAGCAGTCTGGCCTTGGGGCAGCCCCAGCATTTT. Together with reference TRBV2 and TRBJ1-5, the CDR3 gives the full variable domain: EPEVTQTPSHQVTQMGQEVILRCVPISNHLYFYWYRQILGQKVEFLVSFYNNEISEKSEIFDDQFSVERPDGSNFTLKIRSTKLEDSAMYFCASSLALGQPQHFGDGTRLSIL.

This clone has only one observation. The rearrangement uses TRBV6-2 or TRBV6-3 and TRBJ2-1; D might be TRBD1 (6 bases). Germline CDR1 and CDR2: MNHEY and SVGEGT. Trimming cost V 4 bases and J 4 bases, with 17 bases left between them. This CDR3 region has 16 residues. CDR3 DNA: TGTGCCAGCAGTTCCCCCGGACAGCCAAAGTACAATGAGCAGTTCTTC. Translated: CASSSPGQPKYNEQFF.

As regards this clone: An end of the junction does not agree with germline; a read error may underlie this. The CDR3 nucleotides are TGTGCCGCCAGGCCCGGACAAGAGACCCAGTACTTC. Its protein is CAARPGQETQYF. This chain uses TRBV24-1 with TRBJ2-5; D remains ambiguous. This CDR3 is 12 amino acids long. Germline lookup yields CDR1 KGHDR and CDR2 SFDVKD.

The chain couples TRBV7-9 to TRBJ1-5; 7 nucleotides line up with TRBD1. Germline loops: CDR1 SEHNR, CDR2 FQNEAQ (reference sequence). This CDR3 contains 17 residues. Germline trimming cut 1 base from V and 0 bases from J; bases unmatched to any gene: 6. The CDR3 loop reads CASSLGRDRDSNQPQHF. CDR3 nucleotides: TGTGCCAGCAGCTTAGGGAGGGACAGAGATAGCAATCAGCCCCAGCATTTT.

The rearrangement uses TRBV27 and TRBJ1-2; tentative D call: TRBD1 (6 bases). Germline assignment: CDR1 MNHEY and CDR2 SMNVEV (reference sequence). V lost 5 bases and J lost 2, with 15 bases in between. This CDR3 is built from 15 residues. CDR3 in DNA: TGTGCCAGCAGTCCCGTAGCAGGGACAAACTATGGCTACACCTTC. This sequence encodes CASSPVAGTNYGYTF.

The CDR3 protein is CASSFPDRAGANVLTF. The CDR3 DNA sequence: TGTGCCAGCAGTTTCCCGGACAGGGCTGGGGCCAACGTCCTGACTTTC. The chain uses TRBV28 and TRBJ2-6; 8 bases fit TRBD1. The CDR3 is made up of 16 amino acids. The J segment lost 2 bases and the V segment lost 3 bases, leaving 3 bases of the junction unmatched. The V gene's germline CDR1 is MDHEN and CDR2 SYDVKM.